The T cell receptor (beta chain) described here comes from a study of T cells after yellow fever vaccination. Per the germline V gene, CDR1 is MGHRA and CDR2 is YSYEKL. The CDR3 totals 15 residues. Trimming took 3 bases from V and 6 from J; bases not matched to a gene: 11. Making TCR cDNA involved 5'RACE template switching, which added UMIs and a universal primer site. From the 5' RACE reads, TCRdb called clonotypes with MiXCR, one entry per CDR3 protein. The data contain roughly 30,000 distinct CDR3 sequences, more than 9% of them singletons. Study findings and constraints: Researchers report a weaker secondary response that nonetheless peaked faster, day 5 versus 15. Booster sampling recovered most clones from primary vaccination (roughly 97% CD4, around 90% CD8).

This clonotype was observed at least ten times. This rearrangement joins TRBV4-1 to TRBJ2-7, with TRBD1 matching over 7 bases. The receptor comes from a man younger than 35 who received the YFV17D yellow fever vaccine. Sequenced material: PBMCs, either bulk or a sorted T-cell subset (CD4+, CD8+, memory, or dextramer-sorted; not recorded which), taken roughly 14 days after the first yellow fever vaccination. The DNA for the CDR3 is TGCGCCAGCAGCCAGCGTGGGACAGAGACAGGCGAGCAGTACTTC. Protein sequence: CASSQRGTETGEQYF.